This is a list of T cell receptor beta chains from one sample in a study of CD8 T cells in ankylosing spondylitis. TCRdb itself ran the 5' RACE reads through MiXCR, one entry per CDR3 protein. The repertoire holds about 240,000 distinct CDR3 sequences, with over 8.5% as singletons. The sequenced sample was blood, either unsorted or a sorted T cell fraction (not recorded which). These receptor sequences come from a male donor with ankylosing spondylitis or in good health (not recorded which). Both conserved end residues are part of each CDR3. Each record gives: J gene, V gene, CDR3 protein.

TRBJ2-3,TRBV4-2,CASSQETANTDTQYF
TRBJ2-1,TRBV5-1,CASSFGQYNEQFF
TRBJ2-3,TRBV20-1,CSATWILRDTDTQYF
TRBJ2-7,TRBV7-2,CASSLGQLRASEQYF
TRBJ2-3,TRBV3-1,CASSQDLGPGVTDTQYF
TRBJ2-7,TRBV4-2,CASSPRLGSYEQYF
TRBJ2-2,TRBV7-9,CASSLFGISNTGELFF
TRBJ1-5,TRBV20-1,CSARLLRDRSDQPQHF
TRBJ2-6,TRBV6-5,CASSYSMIVPGANVLTF
TRBJ2-2,TRBV11-1,CASTPQGTVYTGELFF
TRBJ2-4,TRBV11-1,CASSFLSGTSVAKNIQYF